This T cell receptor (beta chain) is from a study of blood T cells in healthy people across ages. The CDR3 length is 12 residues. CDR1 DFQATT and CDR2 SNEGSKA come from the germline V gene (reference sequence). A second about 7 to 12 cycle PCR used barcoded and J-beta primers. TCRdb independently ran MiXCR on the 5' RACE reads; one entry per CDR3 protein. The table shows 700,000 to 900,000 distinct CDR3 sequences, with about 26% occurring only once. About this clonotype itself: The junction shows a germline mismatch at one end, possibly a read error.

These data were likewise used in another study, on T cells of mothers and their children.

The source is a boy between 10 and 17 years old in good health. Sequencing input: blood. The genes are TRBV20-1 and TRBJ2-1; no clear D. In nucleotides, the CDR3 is TGCTGTGCTAGATGGGGTCTGAATGAGCAGTTCTTC. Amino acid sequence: CCARWGLNEQFF.